The 6 T cell receptor beta chains in this list originate from one sample, sequenced in a study of T cell repertoires in cytomegalovirus infection. TCRdb recomputed calls from the reads with MiXCR, one row per CDR3 protein. Here the sample spans about 920,000 distinct CDR3 sequences, roughly 30% being singletons. Which antigens these TCRs recognize remains unknown. The input for sequencing was cultured CD8+ T cells from PBMCs, taken from culture after CMV antigen stimulation. Receptor source: a human donor in good health (CMV status not recorded). Some clones in this sample may be carry-over from other donors' samples.

This CDR3 is CASSGGGWFVWDTEAFF. The CDR3 DNA reads TGTGCCAGCAGCGGGGGGGGGTGGTTCGTTTGGGACACTGAAGCTTTCTTT. This chain joins TRBV5-8 and TRBJ1-1; D perhaps matches TRBD1 (5 bases). Germline CDR1 is SGHTS and CDR2 is YDEGEE. The length of the CDR3 is 17 residues. V lost 4 bases, J lost 3 bases, and 22 bases lay in between.

At least ten counts were recorded for this clonotype. The V and J genes are TRBV6-2 or TRBV6-3 and TRBJ2-7; no reliable D call. This CDR3 is built from 12 residues. Germline assignment: CDR1 MNHEY and CDR2 SVGEGT. V gave up 2 bases and J gave up 5 bases, with 7 bases separating them. This chain's CDR3 is CASSYGVNEQYF. Written as DNA, the CDR3 is TGTGCCAGCAGTTACGGGGTAAACGAGCAGTACTTC.

The chain recombines TRBV7-2 with TRBJ1-2; 8 bases agree with TRBD1. The CDR3 spans 17 residues. The germline V gene has CDR1 SGHTA and CDR2 FQGNSA. V trimming: 2 bases; J trimming: 4 bases; junction bases outside the gene matches: 12. CDR3 loop: CASSLMDRASPLYGYTF. The CDR3 DNA sequence: TGTGCCAGCAGCTTAATGGACAGGGCATCCCCTCTCTATGGCTACACCTTC.

V usage is TRBV19 and J usage is TRBJ1-6; perhaps TRBD1 as D (5 bases). V lost 3 bases and J lost 9, with 15 bases in between. This CDR3 contains 15 residues. Germline V gene sequence: CDR1 LNHDA, CDR2 SQIVND (reference sequence). The CDR3 region has the DNA TGTGCCAGTAGTATCGGTCGGGGCCCAGCTTCACCCCTCCACTTT. Translating it yields CASSIGRGPASPLHF.

This clonotype turned up a few times. The DNA of the CDR3 is TGTGCCACCCGGGACAGGAACCCTTCGGACACTGAAGCTTTCTTT. Translating it yields CATRDRNPSDTEAFF. The gene calls are TRBV10-3 and TRBJ1-1; 8 bases align to TRBD1. V shed 10 bases and J 3 bases; nucleotides not matched to a gene: 13. This CDR3 region has 15 residues. Germline values: CDR1 ENHRY, CDR2 SYGVKD.

In this sample, this clonotype turned up a few times. The chain is built from TRBV4-1 and TRBJ1-1; 8 bases are a match to TRBD1. Germline values: CDR1 MGHRA, CDR2 YSYEKL. The CDR3 extends over 18 amino acids. J was trimmed by 1 base and V by 1 base; bases with no gene match: 11. In DNA, the CDR3 is TGCGCCAGCAGCCAAGTAGTTAGGACAGGGTGGGAGAACACTGAAGCTTTCTTT. The encoded protein is CASSQVVRTGWENTEAFF.